This is a list of T cell receptor beta chains from one sample in a study of blood T cell repertoires in COVID-19. Sequencing was performed with immunoSEQ multiplex PCR; in TCRdb, only in-frame clones are kept and a portion is missing. The sample comprises about 290,000 clones, around nine tenths of which are singletons, and approximately 4.2% rests with the top ten. Sequencing input: peripheral blood. The receptors were sampled from a middle-aged man with acute or convalescent COVID-19. Each CDR3 is given with its conserved first and last residue. The D gene is left open where the match is weak. Clone size is shown for a subset of rows, as once, few, many or a class of expanded clone.

J gene,clone size,V gene,D gene,CDR3 protein,CDR3 DNA
TRBJ1-1,.,TRBV15,TRBD1,CATSRKGQAPTEAFF,TGTGCCACCAGCAGGAAGGGACAGGCCCCCACTGAAGCTTTCTTT
TRBJ2-3,.,TRBV20-1,TRBD2,CSASTLAGNTDTQYF,TGCAGTGCTAGTACGCTAGCGGGGAACACAGATACGCAGTATTTT
TRBJ1-2,.,TRBV20-1,TRBD1,CSAKTGVGYTF,TGCAGTGCAAAGACAGGGGTAGGCTACACCTTC
TRBJ2-4,.,TRBV7-9,.,CASSLASDRNIQYF,TGTGCCAGCAGCTTAGCGTCGGACAGAAACATTCAGTACTTC
TRBJ1-5,.,TRBV6-5,.,CASNPGGGNNQPQHF,TGTGCCAGCAACCCCGGGGGGGGGAACAATCAGCCCCAGCATTTT
TRBJ1-5,.,TRBV24-1,.,CATSDPGSGQPQHF,TGTGCCACCAGTGATCCGGGGAGTGGTCAGCCCCAGCATTTT
TRBJ1-6,.,TRBV6-5,.,CASSYGGSIYNSPLHF,TGTGCCAGCAGTTACGGAGGGAGCATCTATAATTCACCCCTCCACTTT
TRBJ1-1,.,TRBV29-1,TRBD1,CSVSDRGNTEAFF,TGCAGCGTGTCGGACAGGGGGAACACTGAAGCTTTCTTT
TRBJ1-3,.,TRBV6-5,.,CAMEGNTIYF,TGTGCGATGGAGGGAAACACCATATATTTT
TRBJ2-7,.,TRBV11-2,.,CASSSDMGEQYF,TGTGCCAGCAGCTCCGACATGGGCGAGCAGTACTTC
TRBJ2-1,.,TRBV7-3,.,CASSLGGPHNEQFF,TGTGCCAGCAGCTTGGGGGGGCCCCACAATGAGCAGTTCTTC
TRBJ1-5,.,TRBV18,.,CASSPNRGVQPQHF,TGTGCCAGCTCACCAAATCGGGGGGTCCAGCCCCAGCATTTT
TRBJ1-3,few,TRBV10-3,.,CAISVGGTAGSGNTIYF,TGTGCCATCAGTGTAGGCGGCACGGCCGGCTCTGGAAACACCATATATTTT
TRBJ2-1,.,TRBV6-6,TRBD2,CASSSLAEGEQFF,TGTGCCAGCAGTTCACTAGCGGAGGGGGAGCAGTTCTTC
TRBJ1-1,once,TRBV7-2,.,CASSTLSNTEAFF,TGTGCCAGCAGCACCCTAAGTAACACTGAAGCTTTCTTT
TRBJ2-2,.,TRBV27,.,CASSLLNSDTGELFF,TGTGCCAGCAGTTTATTGAATAGCGATACCGGGGAGCTGTTTTTT
TRBJ1-5,.,TRBV19,.,CASSLWQAEQPQHF,TGTGCCAGTAGTTTATGGCAGGCCGAACAGCCCCAGCATTTT
TRBJ1-2,.,TRBV9,.,CASSVAGLTYGYTF,TGTGCCAGCAGCGTGGCTGGGCTGACATATGGCTACACCTTC
TRBJ2-7,.,TRBV5-1,.,CASTEQVYSYEQYF,TGCGCCAGCACCGAACAGGTGTACTCCTACGAGCAGTACTTC
TRBJ2-3,.,TRBV7-2,TRBD1,CASSLGQGVATQYF,TGTGCCAGCAGCTTAGGACAGGGCGTCGCTACGCAGTATTTT
TRBJ2-7,.,TRBV30,.,CAWSVQPGLFSYEQYF,TGTGCCTGGAGTGTACAACCCGGACTCTTCTCCTACGAGCAGTACTTC
TRBJ2-6,.,TRBV6-4,.,CASSDGGLSGANVLTF,TGTGCCAGCAGTGACGGGGGACTCTCTGGGGCCAACGTCCTGACTTTC
TRBJ1-2,.,TRBV6-6,.,CASSYSGTGYGGYTF,TGTGCCAGCAGTTACTCCGGTACAGGATATGGAGGCTACACCTTC
TRBJ1-2,.,TRBV2,TRBD1,CASTNQGAGNGYTF,TGTGCCAGCACCAACCAGGGGGCGGGTAATGGCTACACCTTC
TRBJ1-2,.,TRBV3-1/TRBV3-2,.,CASSQEKRTSNYGYTF,TGTGCCAGCAGCCAAGAAAAAAGGACTTCGAACTATGGCTACACCTTC
TRBJ1-3,.,TRBV11-2,.,CASSLAGHPGNTIYF,TGTGCCAGCAGCTTAGCCGGACACCCAGGAAACACCATATATTTT
TRBJ1-3,.,TRBV19,.,CASTRGNTIYF,TGTGCCAGTACCAGGGGAAACACCATATATTTT
TRBJ2-2,.,TRBV11-2,.,CASSLIPTGELFF,TGTGCCAGCAGCTTAATTCCGACCGGGGAGCTGTTTTTT
TRBJ1-2,.,TRBV4-2,.,CASSQERGNYGYTF,TGTGCCAGCAGCCAAGAGAGGGGGAACTATGGCTACACCTTC
TRBJ2-2,.,TRBV27,.,CASTRTSPDTGELFF,TGTGCCAGCACCCGGACATCCCCCGACACCGGGGAGCTGTTTTTT
TRBJ1-1,.,TRBV19,TRBD1,CASYRGQRDRNTEAFF,TGTGCCAGTTACAGGGGGCAGAGAGATAGGAACACTGAAGCTTTCTTT
TRBJ2-3,.,TRBV6-5,TRBD1,CASSYTWDSSTDTQYF,TGTGCCAGCAGTTATACCTGGGACAGTAGCACAGATACGCAGTATTTT
TRBJ1-1,once,TRBV3-1/TRBV3-2,.,CASSQVEGVEAFF,TGTGCCAGCAGCCAAGTAGAGGGGGTGGAAGCTTTCTTT
TRBJ2-7,few,TRBV5-1,TRBD1,CASSFGTGDEQYF,TGCGCCAGCAGCTTCGGGACAGGTGACGAGCAGTACTTC
TRBJ1-5,.,TRBV19,.,CASSPDRRYSNQPQHF,TGTGCCAGTAGTCCTGACAGGAGGTATAGCAATCAGCCCCAGCATTTT
TRBJ2-7,.,TRBV5-4,TRBD1,CASSSGQASSYEQYF,TGTGCCAGCAGCTCCGGACAGGCTAGCTCCTACGAGCAGTACTTC
TRBJ2-7,.,TRBV7-2,TRBD2,CASSFSGGSYEQYF,TGTGCCAGCAGCTTCAGCGGGGGCTCCTACGAGCAGTACTTC
TRBJ1-2,.,TRBV15,TRBD1,CATSRDRTGGLGYTF,TGTGCCACCAGCAGAGATCGTACAGGGGGTTTAGGCTACACCTTC
TRBJ1-1,.,TRBV27,TRBD1,CASSLLAGGFTEAFF,TGTGCCAGCAGTTTATTGGCAGGGGGTTTCACTGAAGCTTTCTTT
TRBJ1-6,.,TRBV5-4,TRBD1,CASSSDRGRSPLHF,TGTGCCAGCAGCTCGGACAGGGGAAGGTCACCCCTCCACTTT
TRBJ1-1,.,TRBV6-5,.,CASTFTRNTEAFF,TGTGCCAGCACCTTTACACGGAACACTGAAGCTTTCTTT